These 21 T cell receptor beta chains were all obtained from the same sample, sequenced in a study of T cell repertoires in ileal Crohn's disease. Data came from immunoSEQ multiplex PCR; TCRdb stores just in-frame clones and leaves some out. The top ten hold about 5% of the sample, which has about 7,400 clones, roughly 79% seen once. Sequenced: ileal tissue. The source of these receptors is an adult with Crohn's disease.

The table lists this clone with a few counts. V gene TRBV7-2 combines with J gene TRBJ2-7, with 7 bases identical to TRBD2. Germline lookup yields CDR1 SGHTA and CDR2 FQGNSA. This CDR3 spans 16 amino acids. The junction had 11 bases not matched to a gene; V was cut back by 2 bases and J by 4 bases. The CDR3 DNA sequence: TGTGCCAGCAGCTTAACGAGCGGGACGACGGGTTACGAGCAGTACTTC. Encoded protein: CASSLTSGTTGYEQYF.

The gene calls are TRBV27 and TRBJ1-1; 7 positions match TRBD1. Germline trimming cut 2 bases from V and 5 bases from J; bases unmatched to any gene: 11. Germline CDR1 is MNHEY and CDR2 is SMNVEV (reference sequence). The CDR3 contains 16 residues. This chain's CDR3 is CASSLTRGTSKTEAFF. As DNA, the CDR3 is TGTGCCAGCAGTTTAACCAGGGGGACTTCGAAAACTGAAGCTTTCTTT.

The rearrangement uses TRBV6-5 and TRBJ2-7; 10 nucleotides agree with TRBD2. Trimming at V came to 6 bases and at J to 6 bases, leaving 8 bases not matched to a gene. CDR1 MNHEY and CDR2 SVGAGI come from the germline V gene. This CDR3 is built from 14 residues. This CDR3 is CASRAGTSASEQYF. The CDR3 nucleotides read TGTGCCAGCAGGGCCGGGACTAGCGCTTCCGAGCAGTACTTC.

The rearrangement uses TRBV28 and TRBJ1-1; D uncertain. The CDR3 totals 14 residues. V lost 6 bases and J 1 base, leaving 12 bases between the germline ends. CDR1 is MDHEN and CDR2 is SYDVKM in the germline V gene. CDR3 residues: CASRGGQKNTEAFF. In DNA form, the CDR3 reads TGTGCCAGCAGGGGTGGGCAGAAGAACACTGAAGCTTTCTTT.

The V call is TRBV6-1, the J call TRBJ1-3, with a weak D call TRBD1 (6 bases). CDR3 length equals 14 residues. V shed 5 bases and J shed 4 bases, with 12 bases lying between them. In germline, CDR1 is MNHNS, CDR2 SASEGT. CDR3 nucleotide sequence: TGTGCCAGCAGTTCCCGGGGGGGCGGAAACACCATATATTTT. Amino acids: CASSSRGGGNTIYF.

V usage is TRBV30 and J usage is TRBJ2-7; 11 nucleotides line up with TRBD1. V trimming: 3 bases; J trimming: 3 bases; junction bases outside the gene matches: 7. CDR1 and CDR2 from the germline V gene are GTSNPN and SVGIG (reference sequence). The CDR3 is made up of 15 amino acids. The CDR3 nucleotides read TGTGCCTGGAGGCATGGGACAGGGGGTCTCTACGAGCAGTACTTC. This codes for CAWRHGTGGLYEQYF.

This rearrangement joins TRBV18 to TRBJ2-5; TRBD2 matches at 11 bases. Germline CDR1 reads KGHSH; CDR2 reads LQKENI. J gave up 7 bases and V 0 bases, and 7 bases lay outside the gene matches. This CDR3 spans 16 amino acids. The CDR3 spells CASSPPMTSGTGTQYF. In nucleotides, the CDR3 is TGTGCCAGCTCACCACCGATGACTAGCGGGACAGGGACCCAGTACTTC.

This chain uses TRBV11-3 with TRBJ2-7; D may be TRBD2 (6 bases). Looked up from germline, CDR1 is SGHNT and CDR2 is YENEEA. There are 15 residues in the CDR3. V lost 0 bases and J lost 4, with 13 bases in between. The DNA for the CDR3 is TGTGCCAGCAGCTTAGATCCAGTCCGGGGGTACGAGCAGTACTTC. Translating gives CASSLDPVRGYEQYF.

The rearrangement uses TRBV6-5 and TRBJ1-2; TRBD1 matches 9 bases. J was trimmed by 4 bases and V by 7 bases; bases with no gene match: 7. Germline loops: CDR1 MNHEY, CDR2 SVGAGI. The CDR3 covers 14 residues. CDR3 loop: CASKLGTGSYGYTF. The CDR3 region has the DNA TGTGCCAGCAAACTCGGGACAGGGAGCTATGGCTACACCTTC.

This clone has just a few counts. The V and J genes are TRBV28 and TRBJ2-1; TRBD2 is a possible D gene (6 bases). Trimming took off 3 bases at V and 9 bases at J, with 6 bases between the two ends. The CDR3 length is 11 residues. Germline V gives CDR1 MDHEN, CDR2 SYDVKM. The CDR3 sequence is CASSFSGEQFF. The CDR3 DNA sequence: TGTGCCAGCAGTTTTAGCGGTGAGCAGTTCTTC.

This chain connects TRBV2 to TRBJ1-1; 8 nucleotides match TRBD1. CDR1 and CDR2 from the germline V gene are SNHLY and FYNNEI. The CDR3 consists of 14 residues. The junction had 8 bases not matched to a gene; V was cut back by 7 bases and J by 4 bases. The CDR3 coding sequence is TGTGCCAGCAACGTACAGGGGGGAGGCACTGAAGCTTTCTTT. Protein sequence: CASNVQGGGTEAFF.

The chain combines TRBV18 with TRBJ2-7; TRBD1 aligns across 9 bases. Germline CDR1 KGHSH, CDR2 LQKENI. This CDR3 is 17 amino acids long. Germline trimming cut 5 bases from V and 1 base from J; bases unmatched to any gene: 12. The CDR3 here is CASSSLPGQGKSYEQYF. In nucleotides, the CDR3 is TGTGCCAGCTCATCCTTACCGGGACAGGGAAAATCCTACGAGCAGTACTTC. Full variable domain (remainder filled in from reference TRBV18 and TRBJ2-7): NAGVMQNPRHLVRRRGQEARLRCSPMKGHSHVYWYRQLPEEGLKFMVYLQKENIIDESGMPKERFSAEFPKEGPSILRIQQVVRGDSAAYFCASSSLPGQGKSYEQYFGPGTRLTVT.

V and J are TRBV7-3 and TRBJ2-1; TRBD2 matches at 9 bases. In germline, CDR1 is SGHTA, CDR2 FQGTGA. This CDR3 comprises 15 residues. The J segment lost 8 bases and the V segment lost 4 bases, leaving 9 bases of the junction unmatched. CDR3 sequence (DNA): TGTGCCAGCAGCTGGACCGGGACTAGCTTTGATGAGCAGTTCTTC. It is translated as CASSWTGTSFDEQFF.

The V gene is TRBV4-1, the J gene TRBJ2-2; tentative D call: TRBD2 (6 bases). In germline, CDR1 is MGHRA, CDR2 YSYEKL. Deletions cut 4 bases from V and 8 bases from J, with 20 bases between. This CDR3 region has 16 residues. The CDR3 nucleotides are TGCGCCAGCAGCCCGAACGGGAGAGGGACCCGAGGGGAGCTGTTTTTT. It encodes CASSPNGRGTRGELFF.

The chain combines TRBV18 with TRBJ2-5; TRBD2 agrees at 15 bases. TRBJ2-7 explains the end of the DNA better; the J call may be wrong. Germline CDR1 reads KGHSH; CDR2 reads LQKENI. The CDR3 is 18 amino acids. In DNA, the CDR3 is TGTGCCAGCTCACCCACCCCCGCAGGACTAGCGGGAGGGAACGAGCAGTACTTC. It specifies CASSPTPAGLAGGNEQYF.

This sequence joins TRBV7-2 and TRBJ2-7, with 7 positions matching TRBD1. In germline, CDR1 is SGHTA, CDR2 FQGNSA. Trimming cost V 5 bases and J 3 bases; bases outside gene matches: 1. The CDR3 runs to 12 residues. CDR3 amino acids: CASSRQGYEQYF. CDR3 coding DNA: TGTGCCAGCAGCAGACAGGGCTACGAGCAGTACTTC.

The chain carries TRBV7-3 and TRBJ2-7; D gene ambiguous. The CDR3 has 13 residues. V lost 5 bases, J lost 1 base, and 9 bases lay in between. CDR1 is SGHTA and CDR2 is FQGTGA in the germline V gene. CDR3 nucleotide sequence: TGTGCCAGCAGCCACGGTCCGTCCTACGAGCAGTACTTC. Amino acid sequence: CASSHGPSYEQYF.

This chain connects TRBV5-5 to TRBJ2-7, with D uncertain. This CDR3 has 14 amino acids. V was trimmed by 0 bases and J by 2 bases, leaving 9 bases between them. The germline V gene encodes CDR1 SGHKS and CDR2 YYEKEE (reference sequence). CDR3 protein: CASSLVGRTYEQYF. The CDR3 nucleotides read TGTGCCAGCAGCTTGGTTGGCAGAACCTACGAGCAGTACTTC.

The V and J genes are TRBV10-1 and TRBJ2-2; D is uncertain. V gave up 3 bases and J gave up 4 bases, with 6 bases separating them. Germline V gives CDR1 WNHNN, CDR2 SYGVQD (reference sequence). CDR3 length: 13 amino acids. CDR3 sequence: CASSDGSTGELFF. CDR3 DNA: TGCGCCAGCAGTGATGGTAGCACCGGGGAGCTGTTTTTT.

The chain carries TRBV2 and TRBJ1-5; tentatively, D is TRBD1 (6 bases). The CDR3 spans 18 residues. CDR1 and CDR2 from the germline V gene are SNHLY and FYNNEI. Trimming shortened V by 7 bases and J by 0 bases, and 22 bases separated the two germline ends. CDR3 region: CASKVGRQALNSNQPQHF. CDR3 DNA sequence: TGTGCCAGCAAGGTTGGGCGACAGGCCCTAAATAGCAATCAGCCCCAGCATTTT.

The genes are TRBV7-2 and TRBJ1-5, with 7 bases matching TRBD1. The CDR3 is 17 residues long. Germline CDR1 is SGHTA and CDR2 is FQGNSA. J gave up 0 bases and V 1 base, and 6 bases lay outside the gene matches. The CDR3 nucleotides read TGTGCCAGCAGCTTAGGTGCAGGGGGACGTAGCAATCAGCCCCAGCATTTT. Translating it yields CASSLGAGGRSNQPQHF.